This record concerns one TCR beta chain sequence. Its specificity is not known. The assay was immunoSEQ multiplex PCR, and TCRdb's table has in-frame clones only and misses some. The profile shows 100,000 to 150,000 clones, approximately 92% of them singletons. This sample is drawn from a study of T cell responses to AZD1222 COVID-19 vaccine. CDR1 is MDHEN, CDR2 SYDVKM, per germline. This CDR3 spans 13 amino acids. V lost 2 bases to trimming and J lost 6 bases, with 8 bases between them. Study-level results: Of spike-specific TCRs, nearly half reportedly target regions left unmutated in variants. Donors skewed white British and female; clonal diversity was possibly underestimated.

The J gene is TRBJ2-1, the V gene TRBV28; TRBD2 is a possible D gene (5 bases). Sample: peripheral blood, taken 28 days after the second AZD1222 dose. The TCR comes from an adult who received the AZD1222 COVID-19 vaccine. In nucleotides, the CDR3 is TGTGCCAGCAGTTTACCCGGACTCAATGAGCAGTTCTTC. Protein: CASSLPGLNEQFF.